This T cell receptor beta chain was sequenced for a study of vaccination and CD4 T cells after COVID-19. On this clonotype: The antigen is unknown.

The Oncomine TCR Beta short-read assay sequenced DNA from cultured CD4+ T cells. TCRdb called the PCR reads again in MiXCR, with one record for every CDR3 protein. The profile shows 20,000 to 25,000 distinct CDR3 sequences, 70% of them singletons. Specified treatment: roughly 10-day PBMC culture with coronavirus spike peptide pools or control peptides (ViraFEST assay). With 6 bases removed from V and 0 bases from J, the gap between germline ends came to 9 bases. The CDR3 is made up of 15 amino acids. The germline V gene encodes CDR1 ENHRY and CDR2 SYGVKD. The genes are TRBV10-3 and TRBJ1-6; D gene uncertain. The sequencing input was CD4+ T cells from blood, cultured in vitro. This receptor was taken from a human donor who had recovered from COVID-19. CDR3 amino acids: CAIRPGDSYNSPLHF. In nucleotides, the CDR3 is TGTGCCATCAGGCCCGGAGACTCCTATAATTCACCCCTCCACTTT.